These 31 T cell receptor beta chains originate from one sample sequenced in a study of blood T cell repertoires in COVID-19 (dated by TCRdb to the early 2020s). Receptors were amplified or captured by the immunoSEQ multiplex PCR assay. The clones in this table, taken by TCRdb from immuneACCESS, are in-frame only. Not every clone is retained; where verified, under half of the shortfall comes from an unresolved V gene, and the cause of the rest is unknown. This sample has some 110,000 clones in its table, and 81% of those were observed once. The ten largest clones capture 30% to 45% of the sample. Source material: peripheral blood. The receptor source for this set is a man older than 75 with acute or convalescent COVID-19.

This chain links TRBV29-1 with TRBJ2-1; D possibly corresponds to TRBD1 (5 bases). Trimming stripped 3 bases from V and 4 bases from J, with 13 bases between. Germline V CDR1 and CDR2: SQVTM, ANQGSEA. CDR3 size: 14 residues. The CDR3: CSVETAFLYNEQFF. DNA of the CDR3: TGCAGCGTTGAGACAGCATTCCTTTACAATGAGCAGTTCTTC.

V and J are TRBV5-4 and TRBJ2-5, with D tentatively TRBD2 (7 bases). CDR1 and CDR2 (germline): SGHNT, YYREEE (reference sequence). Deletions cut 0 bases from V and 4 bases from J, with 10 bases between. CDR3 length: 14 residues. This chain's CDR3 is CASSLEGGRETQYF. CDR3 DNA: TGTGCCAGCAGCTTGGAGGGGGGGAGAGAGACCCAGTACTTC.

The V gene is TRBV7-9, the J gene TRBJ1-5; D gene uncertain. V was pared by 2 bases and J by 4 bases, with 3 bases between. Germline V gene sequence: CDR1 SEHNR, CDR2 FQNEAQ (reference sequence). CDR3 size: 12 residues. The CDR3 bases are TGTGCCAGCAGCTTACCGAATCAGCCCCAGCATTTT. Translated, it gives CASSLPNQPQHF.

In DNA, the CDR3 is TGTGCCAGCAGCGATAGACAGGGAAAGGACAAACTGTTTTTT. As protein: CASSDRQGKDKLFF. V usage is TRBV6-5 and J usage is TRBJ1-4; 7 nucleotides match TRBD1. The CDR3 covers 14 residues. J lost 11 bases, V lost 6 bases, and 12 bases had no gene match. CDR1 MNHEY and CDR2 SVGAGI come from the germline V gene.

A few counts support this clone. The chain has TRBV2 and TRBJ1-1; D is unclear. The V end was cut by 1 base, the J end by 1 base, with 10 bases between. This CDR3 comprises 15 residues. Germline V CDR1 and CDR2: SNHLY, FYNNEI. The CDR3 region is CASSEVTVKNTEAFF. CDR3 bases: TGTGCCAGCAGTGAAGTTACAGTCAAGAACACTGAAGCTTTCTTT.

The V and J genes are TRBV28 and TRBJ1-4; a weak D match, TRBD1 (5 bases). CDR3 size: 16 residues. V was trimmed by 2 bases and J by 1 base, leaving 11 bases between them. The germline V gene encodes CDR1 MDHEN and CDR2 SYDVKM. CDR3 amino acids: CASSLGPGVTNEKLFF. In DNA form, the CDR3 reads TGTGCCAGCAGTTTAGGACCGGGGGTAACTAATGAAAAACTGTTTTTT.

V and J are TRBV4-2 and TRBJ2-1; TRBD1 aligns across 9 bases. The CDR3 contains 14 residues. Germline V CDR1 and CDR2: LGHNA, YNFKEQ. V was pared by 4 bases and J by 12 bases, with 10 bases of the junction left unmatched. CDR3 in amino acids: CASSPPRTGARQFF. The CDR3 DNA sequence: TGTGCCAGCAGCCCACCGAGGACAGGGGCTAGGCAGTTCTTC.

The chain combines TRBV19 with TRBJ2-2; 10 bases agree with TRBD2. The germline V gene encodes CDR1 LNHDA and CDR2 SQIVND (reference sequence). Unmatched junction bases numbered 8, after V lost 4 bases and J lost 3 bases. The CDR3 runs 17 residues. In nucleotides, the CDR3 is TGTGCCAGTAGTAGATTTAGCGGGAGGACGTACACCGGGGAGCTGTTTTTT. Its protein is CASSRFSGRTYTGELFF.

The chain is built from TRBV3-1 (or the pseudogene TRBV3-2) and TRBJ2-1; no clear D gene. The CDR3 has 13 residues. Deletions cut 2 bases from V and 9 bases from J, with 11 bases between. Germline V gene lookup returns CDR1 LGHDT and CDR2 YNNKEL (reference sequence). This chain's CDR3 is CASSQRLDGEQFF. The CDR3 DNA reads TGTGCCAGCAGCCAACGACTCGACGGTGAGCAGTTCTTC.

The chain links TRBV18 to TRBJ2-1, with a tentative D call TRBD2 (7 bases). The CDR3 extends over 17 amino acids. The V gene's germline CDR1 is KGHSH and CDR2 LQKENI. Trimming shortened V by 6 bases and J by 4 bases, and 22 bases separated the two germline ends. This chain's CDR3 is CASSPATGRGGYNEQFF. CDR3 sequence (DNA): TGTGCCAGCTCCCCCGCAACAGGGAGGGGGGGATACAATGAGCAGTTCTTC.

V usage is TRBV24-1 and J usage is TRBJ2-3; TRBD2 matches 13 bases. Trimming at V came to 7 bases and at J to 4 bases, leaving 10 bases not matched to a gene. CDR3 size: 17 residues. Germline CDR1 KGHDR, CDR2 SFDVKD. In nucleotides, the CDR3 is TGTGCCACCAGGGGACTAGCGGGATCCAGGGGGGCAGATACGCAGTATTTT. This sequence encodes CATRGLAGSRGADTQYF.

The chain uses TRBV18 and TRBJ2-2; 8 positions match TRBD1. V lost 6 bases and J lost 4; bases outside the gene matches: 16. The length of the CDR3 is 18 residues. Germline lookup yields CDR1 KGHSH and CDR2 LQKENI. CDR3 coding DNA: TGTGCCAGCTCGCTCCGATCCCGACAGGGGACCCTCACCGGGGAGCTGTTTTTT. The encoded protein is CASSLRSRQGTLTGELFF.

This chain connects TRBV5-1 to TRBJ1-3; no definite D call. CDR1 and CDR2 (germline): SGHRS, YFSETQ. Trimming stripped 2 bases from V and 2 bases from J, with 14 bases between. The CDR3 is made up of 16 amino acids. CDR3 sequence: CASSLDDGRTGNTIYF. DNA of the CDR3: TGCGCCAGCAGCTTAGACGACGGCAGGACTGGAAACACCATATATTTT.

The J gene is TRBJ1-3, the V gene TRBV14; D uncertain. This CDR3 region has 15 residues. Trimming stripped 3 bases from V and 0 bases from J, with 9 bases between. Germline loops: CDR1 SGHDN, CDR2 FVKESK. The CDR3 spells CASSHQMSSGNTIYF. CDR3 in DNA: TGTGCCAGCAGCCATCAAATGAGCTCTGGAAACACCATATATTTT.

J is TRBJ2-5 and V is TRBV7-2, with 8 bases identical to TRBD2. There are 15 residues in the CDR3. The J segment lost 6 bases and the V segment lost 4 bases, leaving 10 bases of the junction unmatched. Germline V gene data show CDR1 as SGHTA and CDR2 as FQGNSA. Here the CDR3 reads CASSSQRELQKTQYF. The CDR3 coding sequence is TGTGCCAGCAGCTCCCAGCGGGAGCTGCAAAAGACCCAGTACTTC.

The V call is TRBV5-1, the J call TRBJ2-5, with a weak D call TRBD1 (7 bases). The CDR3 is 19 residues long. Germline values: CDR1 SGHRS, CDR2 YFSETQ. V was pared by 4 bases and J by 0 bases, with 25 bases between. The CDR3: CASSPWRGRMIQYQETQYF. CDR3 nucleotide sequence: TGCGCCAGCAGCCCTTGGAGGGGGCGGATGATTCAGTACCAAGAGACCCAGTACTTC. The full variable domain, in which reference TRBV5-1 and TRBJ2-5 provide the parts outside the CDR3, is KAGVTQTPRYLIKTRGQQVTLSCSPISGHRSVSWYQQTPGQGLQFLFEYFSETQRNKGNFPGRFSGRQFSNSRSEMNVSTLELGDSALYLCASSPWRGRMIQYQETQYFGPGTRLLVL.

The chain combines TRBV28 with TRBJ1-2; 8 nucleotides line up with TRBD1. Per the germline V gene, CDR1 is MDHEN and CDR2 is SYDVKM. The CDR3 is made up of 14 amino acids. The trim removed 2 bases at V and 9 bases at J, leaving 8 bases unmatched. CDR3 DNA sequence: TGTGCCAGCAGTTTAATACAGGGGGATAGGAGCTACACCTTC. This sequence encodes CASSLIQGDRSYTF.

This rearrangement joins TRBV28 to TRBJ1-1; D gene ambiguous. Trimming removed 3 bases at V and 5 bases at J, with 13 bases between. The CDR3 runs 14 residues. CDR1 MDHEN and CDR2 SYDVKM come from the germline V gene. CDR3 protein: CASSFPSPGTEAFF. The CDR3 DNA sequence: TGTGCCAGCAGTTTTCCCTCTCCGGGGACTGAAGCTTTCTTT.

This clone occurred once. V is TRBV7-3 and J is TRBJ2-1; 11 nucleotides align to TRBD2. Germline V gives CDR1 SGHTA, CDR2 FQGTGA. J was trimmed by 3 bases and V by 5 bases; bases with no gene match: 12. The CDR3 sequence is 18 residues long. CDR3 coding DNA: TGTGCCAGCAGCAGCGGGACACTGGGGACTAGCGGCTACAATGAGCAGTTCTTC. It translates to CASSSGTLGTSGYNEQFF.

The genes are TRBV7-2 and TRBJ2-1, with 7 nucleotides matching TRBD1. With V trimmed by 3 bases and J by 6 bases, 5 bases remained unmatched. The V gene's germline CDR1 is SGHTA and CDR2 FQGNSA. CDR3 length: 14 residues. The CDR3 DNA reads as TGTGCCAGCAGCTTTGACAGGGCAAGCAATGAGCAGTTCTTC. Its protein is CASSFDRASNEQFF.

This clone was recorded only once. V and J are TRBV20-1 and TRBJ2-3, with 7 bases identical to TRBD1. Germline assignment: CDR1 DFQATT and CDR2 SNEGSKA (reference sequence). This CDR3 contains 11 residues. With V trimmed by 5 bases and J by 6 bases, 2 bases remained unmatched. For the CDR3, the DNA is TGCAGTGCTTTACAGGGGGATACGCAGTATTTT. As protein: CSALQGDTQYF.

The chain is built from TRBV2 and TRBJ1-2; weak D call: TRBD1 (6 bases). This CDR3 has 14 residues. Trimming removed 2 bases from V and 9 bases from J, with 16 bases in between. The V gene's germline CDR1 is SNHLY and CDR2 FYNNEI. The CDR3 loop reads CASSESVGARRYTF. As DNA, the CDR3 is TGTGCCAGCAGTGAATCGGTGGGGGCTCGACGCTACACCTTC.

The CDR3 here is CASGLTVDEQFF. CDR3 in DNA: TGTGCTAGTGGCCTGACAGTGGATGAGCAGTTCTTC. V gene TRBV12-5 combines with J gene TRBJ2-1; TRBD1 might be the D (5 bases). V was trimmed by 6 bases and J by 8 bases, leaving 11 bases between them. The CDR3 has 12 amino acids. Germline assignment: CDR1 LGHNT and CDR2 FRNRAP.

In this sample, this clone turned up a few times. V and J are TRBV19 and TRBJ1-1; 8 nucleotides line up with TRBD1. V shed 7 bases, J shed 6 bases, and the junction held 16 bases outside the gene matches. Germline loops: CDR1 LNHDA, CDR2 SQIVND (reference sequence). The CDR3 totals 16 residues. The CDR3 bases are TGTGCCAGTACCCTAGGACAGGGAAGAACGAGCTCTGAAGCTTTCTTT. This translates into CASTLGQGRTSSEAFF.

The V call is TRBV28, the J call TRBJ1-5; 9 bases agree with TRBD1. CDR1 and CDR2 (germline): MDHEN, SYDVKM. The junction had 5 bases not matched to a gene; V was cut back by 2 bases and J by 3 bases. The CDR3 runs to 16 residues. The CDR3: CASSLGTGPFNQPQHF. The CDR3 DNA sequence: TGTGCCAGCAGTTTAGGGACAGGGCCCTTCAATCAGCCCCAGCATTTT.

The rearrangement uses TRBV7-2 and TRBJ1-5; the D is unclear. The germline V gene encodes CDR1 SGHTA and CDR2 FQGNSA. The ends were cut back, 5 bases at V and 0 bases at J, with 8 bases in the middle. This CDR3 comprises 14 residues. Here the CDR3 DNA reads TGTGCCAGCAGCCCGCAGTATAGCAATCAGCCCCAGCATTTT. The encoded protein is CASSPQYSNQPQHF.

The chain is built from TRBV24-1 and TRBJ1-1, with D maybe TRBD1 (6 bases). The CDR3 totals 16 residues. Germline CDR1 reads KGHDR; CDR2 reads SFDVKD. V shed 2 bases and J shed 1 base, with 13 bases lying between them. This CDR3 reads CATSDSRRGGNTEAFF. CDR3 nucleotide sequence: TGTGCCACCAGTGATTCCCGAAGGGGGGGGAACACTGAAGCTTTCTTT.

This rearrangement joins TRBV2 to TRBJ2-7, with TRBD1 identical over 9 bases. Losses at the gene ends were 6 bases for V and 3 bases for J; bases not matched to a gene: 6. The germline gives CDR1 SNHLY, CDR2 FYNNEI. The CDR3 is 14 amino acids. The CDR3 here is CASRATGGSYEQYF. The CDR3 DNA reads TGTGCCAGCAGGGCGACAGGGGGAAGCTACGAGCAGTACTTC.

The chain joins TRBV30 to TRBJ1-6; no definite D call. Trimming removed 7 bases at V and 7 bases at J, with 17 bases between. Germline assignment: CDR1 GTSNPN and CDR2 SVGIG (reference sequence). CDR3 length: 14 residues. The CDR3 DNA reads as TGTGCCTCTTCAACCGGGAACTTGAATTCACCCCTCCACTTT. It codes for CASSTGNLNSPLHF.

This chain connects TRBV7-2 to TRBJ2-3, with 7 bases lining up with TRBD2. This CDR3 comprises 14 residues. In germline, CDR1 is SGHTA, CDR2 FQGNSA. V lost 1 base to trimming and J lost 5 bases; unmatched junction nucleotides: 3. CDR3 nucleotides: TGTGCCAGCAGCTTAGGAGGCGGGAGAGATACGCAGTATTTT. It codes for CASSLGGGRDTQYF.

V gene TRBV7-2 combines with J gene TRBJ2-5; 7 nucleotides line up with TRBD1. This CDR3 region has 17 residues. V shed 0 bases, J shed 2 bases, and the junction held 9 bases outside the gene matches. CDR1 and CDR2 (germline): SGHTA, FQGNSA. The CDR3 sequence: CASSLARQARGQETQYF. CDR3 DNA: TGTGCCAGCAGCTTAGCCCGGCAGGCCAGGGGGCAAGAGACCCAGTACTTC.